Here is one T cell receptor (beta chain) with its context. The target antigen is unknown. The CDR3 has 14 residues. Trimming removed 2 bases from V and 7 bases from J, with 14 bases in between. Looked up from germline, CDR1 is MNHEY and CDR2 is SMNVEV (reference sequence). The data were taken from a study of T cell responses to AZD1222 COVID-19 vaccine. General study results and limits: White British donors predominated, females outnumbered males, and clonal diversity was possibly underestimated.

The data were produced by immunoSEQ multiplex PCR, yet TCRdb's version contains in-frame clones alone and is incomplete. The table records around 160,000 clones, 88% of them present only once. The TCR originated in an adult in good health. The V and J genes are TRBV27 and TRBJ1-2; maybe TRBD1 (6 bases). This material consisted of peripheral blood, taken on day 0 of AZD1222 vaccination. The CDR3 region is CASSLGGALGGYTF. CDR3 bases: TGTGCCAGCAGTTTAGGGGGGGCACTGGGTGGCTACACCTTC.